These 31 T cell receptor beta chains were all obtained from the same sample, sequenced in a study of cytomegalovirus exposure and HLA in healthy donors (dated by TCRdb to about 2017). The method behind the library was the immunoSEQ multiplex PCR assay. The multiplex PCR relied on a mix of 60 forward primers for TCR Vbeta segments and 13 reverse primers for TCR Jbeta segments. Drawn from immuneACCESS, this table holds only the in-frame rearrangements with V and J called that TCRdb kept. Clones are partly lost; checked studies trace under half to an unresolved V gene and leave the rest unexplained. The sample table holds under 110,000 clones, of which roughly 82% were seen once. The ten top clones hold about 10% of the sample. Input material: PBMCs. The receptors were gathered from a man aged 50 to 59 in good health and CMV-seronegative.

The chain recombines TRBV2 with TRBJ2-1; no clear D. Trimming pared 1 base from V and 14 bases from J, leaving 15 bases between. The CDR3 sequence is 13 residues long. The germline CDR1 and CDR2 sequences are SNHLY and FYNNEI. CDR3 sequence: CASSEGARAIEFF. The CDR3 nucleotides read TGTGCCAGCAGTGAAGGGGCCCGCGCAATCGAGTTCTTC.

The chain has TRBV7-2 and TRBJ1-5; 7 bases are shared with TRBD1. V shed 5 bases, J shed 7 bases, and the junction held 11 bases outside the gene matches. Germline values: CDR1 SGHTA, CDR2 FQGNSA. The CDR3 spans 15 residues. The CDR3 sequence is CASSAQATGAQPQHF. CDR3 sequence (DNA): TGTGCCAGCAGCGCACAGGCAACAGGGGCCCAGCCCCAGCATTTT.

This chain links TRBV5-1 with TRBJ2-5; no firm D call. The CDR3 consists of 15 residues. With 0 bases removed from V and 4 bases from J, the gap between germline ends came to 13 bases. Germline V gene data show CDR1 as SGHRS and CDR2 as YFSETQ. CDR3 coding DNA: TGCGCCAGCAGCTTGGACCCGCTTGTGAGAGAGACCCAGTACTTC. Translating gives CASSLDPLVRETQYF.

This chain uses TRBV7-2 with TRBJ2-1, with TRBD2 identical over 8 bases. Per germline, CDR1 SGHTA and CDR2 FQGNSA. Trimming took 1 base from V and 0 from J; bases not matched to a gene: 2. This CDR3 spans 16 amino acids. The CDR3 here is CASSLGSGSSYNEQFF. CDR3 bases: TGTGCCAGCAGCTTAGGAAGCGGGAGCTCCTACAATGAGCAGTTCTTC.

The chain links TRBV6-6 to TRBJ2-2, with TRBD1 as a possible D gene (6 bases). Germline CDR1 MNHNY, CDR2 SVGAGI (reference sequence). The CDR3 length is 16 residues. The V end lost 3 bases, the J end lost 0 bases, and 11 bases lay between the germline ends. The CDR3 sequence: CASSYKGQSNTGELFF. The CDR3 region has the DNA TGTGCCAGCAGTTATAAGGGACAATCGAACACCGGGGAGCTGTTTTTT.

The chain carries TRBV2 and TRBJ2-7, with D possibly matching TRBD2 (7 bases). V was shortened by 4 bases and J by 2 bases, with 15 bases between the two germline ends. Germline assignment: CDR1 SNHLY and CDR2 FYNNEI. The CDR3 has 15 residues. For the CDR3, the DNA is TGTGCCAGCAGTGGTCGCTCCGGGGGGCCCTACGAGCAGTACTTC. It codes for CASSGRSGGPYEQYF.

This clone was counted between two and nine times. V is TRBV15 and J is TRBJ2-1; no clear D. The V gene lost 3 bases and the J gene lost 9 bases, with 12 bases spanning the gap. The CDR3 length is 13 residues. From germline, CDR1 is LNHNV and CDR2 YYDKDF (reference sequence). DNA for the CDR3: TGTGCCACCAGCAGGAGAGTTGTTAGTGAGCAGTTCTTC. Amino acid sequence: CATSRRVVSEQFF.

The chain joins TRBV4-3 to TRBJ2-3, with a possible D match to TRBD1 (5 bases). CDR1 LGHNA and CDR2 YSLEER come from the germline V gene. This CDR3 is built from 17 residues. Trimming stripped 0 bases from V and 10 bases from J, with 23 bases between. The CDR3 DNA reads as TGCGCCAGCAGCCAAGAGCCTCAGGGCATCCAAGGTTATTCGCAGTATTTT. Its protein is CASSQEPQGIQGYSQYF.

Concerning this clone itself: This CDR3 is also generated by other DNA sequences in the sample. This chain connects TRBV6-5 to TRBJ2-7, with 9 bases fitting TRBD1. Germline V CDR1 and CDR2: MNHEY, SVGAGI. Germline trimming cut 2 bases from V and 5 bases from J; bases unmatched to any gene: 4. There are 14 residues in the CDR3. The chain's CDR3 is CASSYHRTGDEQYF. The CDR3 nucleotides are TGTGCCAGCAGTTACCATAGGACAGGGGACGAGCAGTACTTC.

The gene calls are TRBV11-2 and TRBJ2-4; 7 positions agree with TRBD2. This CDR3 region has 15 residues. Germline assignment: CDR1 SGHAT and CDR2 FQNNGV. After removal of 5 bases from V and 2 bases from J, the junction contained 6 bases not matched to a gene. CDR3 in DNA: TGTGCCAGCAGCGTTGGGAGGGCGTCCAAAAACATTCAGTACTTC. Its translation: CASSVGRASKNIQYF.

This clone was seen just once. The chain recombines TRBV15 with TRBJ2-5; 7 nucleotides agree with TRBD1. Germline lookup yields CDR1 LNHNV and CDR2 YYDKDF (reference sequence). Trimming cost V 5 bases and J 11 bases; bases outside gene matches: 14. CDR3 length: 14 amino acids. CDR3 sequence: CATSWGQPLVEQYF. The CDR3 nucleotides are TGTGCCACCAGCTGGGGACAGCCGTTGGTGGAGCAGTACTTC.

The rearrangement links TRBV5-6 to TRBJ2-5, with D tentatively TRBD1 (6 bases). V lost 4 bases, J lost 2 bases, and 15 bases lay in between. This CDR3 comprises 15 residues. Looked up from germline, CDR1 is SGHDT and CDR2 is YYEEEE. The CDR3 DNA reads as TGTGCCAGCAGCCCGCTCGCAACAGGGCAAGAGACCCAGTACTTC. Amino acids: CASSPLATGQETQYF. Based on the CDR3 plus reference TRBV5-6 and TRBJ2-5, the full variable domain is DAGVTQSPTHLIKTRGQQVTLRCSPKSGHDTVSWYQQALGQGPQFIFQYYEEEERQRGNFPDRFSGHQFPNYSSELNVNALLLGDSALYLCASSPLATGQETQYFGPGTRLLVL.

This clone has a single count. This chain joins TRBV28 and TRBJ1-5; TRBD1 agrees at 9 bases. After removal of 7 bases from V and 7 bases from J, the junction contained 8 bases not matched to a gene. This CDR3 contains 14 residues. CDR1 MDHEN and CDR2 SYDVKM come from the germline V gene. CDR3 sequence reads: CASNLQGAWQPQHF. CDR3 in DNA: TGTGCCAGCAACCTACAGGGGGCATGGCAGCCCCAGCATTTT.

The V gene is TRBV19, the J gene TRBJ2-1; the match to TRBD2 covers 9 bases. Unmatched junction bases numbered 14, after V lost 7 bases and J lost 10 bases. This CDR3 spans 15 amino acids. CDR1 LNHDA and CDR2 SQIVND come from the germline V gene (reference sequence). The CDR3 coding sequence is TGTGCCAGTAACCCTCTTGCGGGAGGGCGAGGGGAGCAGTTCTTC. Translation gives CASNPLAGGRGEQFF.

This rearrangement joins TRBV2 to TRBJ2-2; D unresolved. The CDR3 runs 16 residues. V was trimmed by 2 bases and J by 2 bases, leaving 12 bases between them. CDR1 SNHLY and CDR2 FYNNEI come from the germline V gene. The DNA of the CDR3 is TGTGCCAGCAGTGAAACGCGGCACTTAAACACCGGGGAGCTGTTTTTT. Translation gives CASSETRHLNTGELFF. Full variable domain (rest looked up from reference TRBV2 and TRBJ2-2): EPEVTQTPSHQVTQMGQEVILRCVPISNHLYFYWYRQILGQKVEFLVSFYNNEISEKSEIFDDQFSVERPDGSNFTLKIRSTKLEDSAMYFCASSETRHLNTGELFFGEGSRLTVL.

The V call is TRBV19, the J call TRBJ1-3; D gene ambiguous. V gave up 6 bases and J gave up 6 bases, with 15 bases separating them. CDR1 is LNHDA and CDR2 is SQIVND in the germline V gene (reference sequence). This CDR3 spans 14 amino acids. The CDR3 sequence is CASSSFPEANTIYF. In nucleotides, the CDR3 is TGTGCCAGTAGCTCCTTCCCCGAAGCAAACACCATATATTTT.

This clone was detected only once. The chain uses TRBV13 and TRBJ2-7; 10 bases are shared with TRBD1. CDR3 size: 14 residues. Germline V gene lookup returns CDR1 PRHDT and CDR2 FYEKMQ (reference sequence). V trimming: 5 bases; J trimming: 6 bases; junction bases outside the gene matches: 7. The CDR3 region is CASSLGQGEREQYF. CDR3 bases: TGTGCCAGCAGCCTCGGACAGGGGGAGCGCGAGCAGTACTTC.

Here the CDR3 DNA reads TGTGCCAGCTCACCAGAACAGAGCAATCAGCCCCAGCATTTT. Its protein is CASSPEQSNQPQHF. The rearrangement joins TRBV18 to TRBJ1-5; D remains ambiguous. This CDR3 contains 14 residues. Trimming took off 2 bases at V and 1 base at J, with 6 bases between the two ends. Germline CDR1 KGHSH, CDR2 LQKENI.

The chain employs TRBV12-2 and TRBJ1-5. TRBV12-2 is labeled a pseudogene. CDR3 length: 15 residues. DNA for the CDR3: TGTGCAAGTCGCTTAGTACTAAAGCACGGCCAGCCCCAGCATTTT. Protein product: CASRLVLKHGQPQHF.

The count of this clone is one. V is TRBV4-2 and J is TRBJ2-3, with 11 bases that match TRBD2. Germline CDR1 is LGHNA and CDR2 is YNFKEQ. This CDR3 has 16 residues. The ends lost 4 bases at V and 2 bases at J; junction bases unmatched: 5. The CDR3 nucleotides read TGTGCCAGCAGCCCCCTACTAGCGGGGGTCACAGATACGCAGTATTTT. Translation gives CASSPLLAGVTDTQYF.

The chain has TRBV5-1 and TRBJ1-2; 9 nucleotides match TRBD1. The germline V gene has CDR1 SGHRS and CDR2 YFSETQ. J lost 8 bases, V lost 4 bases, and 9 bases had no gene match. This CDR3 has 14 residues. The CDR3 nucleotides are TGCGCCAGCAGCCCAACAGGGGGCGGTGGGGGCTACACCTTC. Its translation is CASSPTGGGGGYTF.

This rearrangement joins TRBV6-1 to TRBJ1-2, with D possibly being TRBD1 (6 bases). This CDR3 contains 15 residues. Trimming cost V 4 bases and J 4 bases, with 16 bases left between them. The germline gives CDR1 MNHNS, CDR2 SASEGT. CDR3 residues: CASSGGRTEIYGYTF. CDR3 in DNA: TGTGCCAGCAGTGGGGGTCGGACAGAAATCTATGGCTACACCTTC.

This clone was counted between two and nine times. The rearrangement joins TRBV5-4 to TRBJ2-2; tentative D call: TRBD2 (7 bases). This CDR3 comprises 15 residues. The V end lost 4 bases, the J end lost 4 bases, and 14 bases lay between the germline ends. Germline CDR1 is SGHNT and CDR2 is YYREEE (reference sequence). The CDR3 sequence: CASSGGGAGTGELFF. The CDR3 DNA reads TGTGCCAGCAGCGGTGGGGGGGCTGGCACCGGGGAGCTGTTTTTT.

The chain joins TRBV7-2 to TRBJ1-1, with D possibly being TRBD1 (5 bases). The CDR3 has 12 amino acids. Per the germline V gene, CDR1 is SGHTA and CDR2 is FQGNSA. The V gene lost 5 bases and the J gene lost 10 bases, with 14 bases spanning the gap. CDR3 region: CASSPVGRGAFF. The CDR3 coding sequence is TGTGCCAGCAGCCCGGTTGGAAGGGGAGCTTTCTTT.

The chain carries TRBV28 and TRBJ1-3; 12 bases are shared with TRBD1. Germline values: CDR1 MDHEN, CDR2 SYDVKM. With 4 bases clipped from V and 5 bases from J, the junction kept 15 bases outside the gene matches. The CDR3 covers 19 residues. The CDR3 protein is CASSYWGQGATRDRNTIYF. The DNA for the CDR3 is TGTGCCAGCAGTTATTGGGGACAGGGGGCGACGAGGGACAGAAACACCATATATTTT.

The sample holds a few counts of this clone. This chain connects TRBV11-2 to TRBJ1-5, with 8 nucleotides matching TRBD1. The CDR3 has 16 residues. Germline V gene lookup returns CDR1 SGHAT and CDR2 FQNNGV. The V and J ends lost 1 base and 5 bases, in that order; junction bases with no gene match: 7. The CDR3 sequence is CASSLGDRGADQPQHF. The CDR3 region has the DNA TGTGCCAGCAGCTTAGGCGACAGGGGTGCGGATCAGCCCCAGCATTTT.

A single count supports this clone. The rearrangement joins TRBV2 to TRBJ2-1; unclear D gene. The CDR3 runs to 11 residues. CDR1 is SNHLY and CDR2 is FYNNEI in the germline V gene. V shed 7 bases and J shed 4 bases, with 5 bases lying between them. The CDR3 loop reads CASTAYNEQFF. As DNA, the CDR3 is TGTGCCAGCACAGCGTACAATGAGCAGTTCTTC. Based on the CDR3 plus reference TRBV2 and TRBJ2-1, the full variable domain is EPEVTQTPSHQVTQMGQEVILRCVPISNHLYFYWYRQILGQKVEFLVSFYNNEISEKSEIFDDQFSVERPDGSNFTLKIRSTKLEDSAMYFCASTAYNEQFFGPGTRLTVL.

In nucleotides, the CDR3 is TGTGCCAGCAGCTTAATCACAGGGCGCGCCGAGCAGTACTTC. Residues: CASSLITGRAEQYF. The V gene is TRBV5-5, the J gene TRBJ2-7; tentatively, D is TRBD1 (6 bases). This CDR3 is built from 14 residues. Trimming stripped 2 bases from V and 6 bases from J, with 15 bases between. The germline gives CDR1 SGHKS, CDR2 YYEKEE (reference sequence).

The rearrangement joins TRBV28 to TRBJ1-5, with 9 bases identical to TRBD1. CDR1 and CDR2 (germline): MDHEN, SYDVKM. V trimming: 8 bases; J trimming: 6 bases; junction bases outside the gene matches: 8. The CDR3 is made up of 14 amino acids. CDR3 coding DNA: TGTGCCAGCTCCATCGGACAGGGGTTTCAGCCCCAGCATTTT. This encodes CASSIGQGFQPQHF.

The chain uses TRBV27 and TRBJ1-1; 9 bases map to TRBD1. This CDR3 contains 14 residues. CDR1 is MNHEY and CDR2 is SMNVEV in the germline V gene (reference sequence). J gave up 6 bases and V 5 bases, and 7 bases lay outside the gene matches. CDR3 coding DNA: TGTGCCAGCAGTGTATACAGGGGGCGCGCTGAAGCTTTCTTT. Residues: CASSVYRGRAEAFF.

This chain's CDR3 is CASSLSGQGGNEQYF. CDR3 nucleotides: TGTGCCAGCAGTTTATCTGGACAGGGAGGTAACGAGCAGTACTTC. The chain links TRBV27 to TRBJ2-7; 8 bases are shared with TRBD1. J lost 5 bases, V lost 0 bases, and 6 bases had no gene match. The CDR3 has 15 residues. In germline, CDR1 is MNHEY, CDR2 SMNVEV (reference sequence).